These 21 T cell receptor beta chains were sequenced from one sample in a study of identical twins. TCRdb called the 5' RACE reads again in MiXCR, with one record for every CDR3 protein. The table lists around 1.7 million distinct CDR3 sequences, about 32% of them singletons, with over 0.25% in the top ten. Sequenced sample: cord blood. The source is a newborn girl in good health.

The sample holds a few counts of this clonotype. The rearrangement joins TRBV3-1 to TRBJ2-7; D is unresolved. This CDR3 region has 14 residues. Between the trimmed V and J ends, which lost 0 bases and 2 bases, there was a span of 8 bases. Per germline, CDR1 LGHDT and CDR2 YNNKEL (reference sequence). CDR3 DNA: TGTGCCAGCAGCCAAGAAGCGCTTACCTACGAGCAGTACTTC. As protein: CASSQEALTYEQYF.

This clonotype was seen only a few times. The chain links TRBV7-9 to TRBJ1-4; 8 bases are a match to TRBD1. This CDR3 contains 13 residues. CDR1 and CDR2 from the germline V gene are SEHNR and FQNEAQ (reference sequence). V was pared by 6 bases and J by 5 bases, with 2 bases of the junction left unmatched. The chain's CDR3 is CASRRTGNEKLFF. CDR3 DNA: TGTGCCAGCAGACGGACAGGGAATGAAAAACTGTTTTTT.

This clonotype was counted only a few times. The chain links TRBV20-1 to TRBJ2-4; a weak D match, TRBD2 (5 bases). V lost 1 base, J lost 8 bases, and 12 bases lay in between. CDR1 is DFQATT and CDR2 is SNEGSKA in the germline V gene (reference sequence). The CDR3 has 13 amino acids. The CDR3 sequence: CSARGEGGDIQYF. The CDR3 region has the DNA TGCAGTGCTAGAGGAGAGGGTGGGGACATTCAGTACTTC.

This chain's CDR3 is CSVPPVEWMGYTF. The CDR3 DNA reads as TGCAGTGTCCCCCCAGTGGAGTGGATGGGCTACACCTTC. The chain combines TRBV20-1 with TRBJ1-2; D is unresolved. This CDR3 spans 13 amino acids. Germline CDR1 DFQATT, CDR2 SNEGSKA (reference sequence). V lost 7 bases and J 8 bases, leaving 20 bases between the germline ends.

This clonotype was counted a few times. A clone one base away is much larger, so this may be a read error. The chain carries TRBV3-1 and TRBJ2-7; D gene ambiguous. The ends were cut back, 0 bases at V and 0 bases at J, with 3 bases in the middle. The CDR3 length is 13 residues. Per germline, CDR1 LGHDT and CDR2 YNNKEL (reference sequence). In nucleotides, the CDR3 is TGTGCCAGCAGCCAAGACTACTCCTACGAGCAGTACTTC. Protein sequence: CASSQDYSYEQYF.

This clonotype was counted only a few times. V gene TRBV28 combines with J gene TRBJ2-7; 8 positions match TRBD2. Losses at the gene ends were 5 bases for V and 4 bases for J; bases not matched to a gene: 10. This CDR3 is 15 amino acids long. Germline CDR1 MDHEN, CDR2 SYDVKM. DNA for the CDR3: TGTGCCAGCAGTCCTCCGGGGGGGGAGGTTTACGAGCAGTACTTC. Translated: CASSPPGGEVYEQYF.

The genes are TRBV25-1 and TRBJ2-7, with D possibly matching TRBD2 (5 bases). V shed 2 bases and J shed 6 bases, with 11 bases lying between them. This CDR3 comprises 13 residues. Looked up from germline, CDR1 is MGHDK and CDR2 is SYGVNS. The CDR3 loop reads CASSETSLGEQYF. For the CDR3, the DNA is TGTGCCAGCAGTGAAACTAGTTTGGGCGAGCAGTACTTC.

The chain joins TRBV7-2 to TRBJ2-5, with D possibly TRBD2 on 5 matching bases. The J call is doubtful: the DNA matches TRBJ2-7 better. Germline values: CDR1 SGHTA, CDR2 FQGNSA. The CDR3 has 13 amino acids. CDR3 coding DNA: TGTGCCAGCAGCTCCACTAGTTCCCACGAGCAGTACTTC. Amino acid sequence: CASSSTSSHEQYF.

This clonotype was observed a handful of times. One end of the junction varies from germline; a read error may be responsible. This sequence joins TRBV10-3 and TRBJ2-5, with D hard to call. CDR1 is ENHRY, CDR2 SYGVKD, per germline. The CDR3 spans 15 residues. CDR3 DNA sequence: TGTGCCACCAGTGATCATGTGGGTCAGCAAGAGACCCAGTACTTC. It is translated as CATSDHVGQQETQYF.

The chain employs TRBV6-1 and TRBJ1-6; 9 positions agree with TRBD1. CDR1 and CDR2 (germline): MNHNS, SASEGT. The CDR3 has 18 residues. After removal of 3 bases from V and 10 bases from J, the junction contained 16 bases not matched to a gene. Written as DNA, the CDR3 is TGTGCCAGCAGTGACCCGGGACAGGGCGGCCGCATATGGTCACCCCTCCACTTT. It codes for CASSDPGQGGRIWSPLHF.

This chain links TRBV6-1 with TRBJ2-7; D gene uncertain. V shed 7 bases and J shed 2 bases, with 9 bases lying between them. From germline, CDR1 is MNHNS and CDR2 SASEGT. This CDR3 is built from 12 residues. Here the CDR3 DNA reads TGTGCCAGCATGGCGCTAACCTACGAGCAGTACTTC. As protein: CASMALTYEQYF.

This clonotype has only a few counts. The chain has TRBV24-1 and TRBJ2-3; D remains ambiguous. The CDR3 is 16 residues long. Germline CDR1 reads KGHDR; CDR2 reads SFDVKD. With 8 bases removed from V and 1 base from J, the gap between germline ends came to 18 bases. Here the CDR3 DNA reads TGTGCCACCATGGGTGGGCCGACCCTTGGCACAGATACGCAGTATTTT. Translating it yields CATMGGPTLGTDTQYF.

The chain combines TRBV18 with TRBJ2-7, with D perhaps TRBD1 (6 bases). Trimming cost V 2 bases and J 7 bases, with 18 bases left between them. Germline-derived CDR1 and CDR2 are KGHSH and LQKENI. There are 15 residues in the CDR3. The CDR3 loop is CASSPLDRSLGEQYF. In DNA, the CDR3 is TGTGCCAGCTCACCATTGGACAGATCCCTAGGGGAGCAGTACTTC.

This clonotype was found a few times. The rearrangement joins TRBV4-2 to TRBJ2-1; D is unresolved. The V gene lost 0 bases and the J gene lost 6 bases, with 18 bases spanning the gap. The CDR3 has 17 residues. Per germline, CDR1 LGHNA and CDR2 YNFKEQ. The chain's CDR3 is CASSQDRVIETLNEQFF. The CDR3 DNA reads TGTGCCAGCAGCCAAGATCGGGTAATAGAAACCCTCAATGAGCAGTTCTTC.

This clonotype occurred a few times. CDR3 nucleotide sequence: TGTGCCAGCAGTGAATGGGGCTCTAAGGGGCCCAATGAGCAGTTCTTC. This gives the protein CASSEWGSKGPNEQFF. This rearrangement joins TRBV25-1 to TRBJ2-1, with a tentative D call TRBD1 (5 bases). Germline V lookup: CDR1 MGHDK, CDR2 SYGVNS. The CDR3 has 16 residues. Trimming took off 1 base at V and 6 bases at J, with 16 bases between the two ends.

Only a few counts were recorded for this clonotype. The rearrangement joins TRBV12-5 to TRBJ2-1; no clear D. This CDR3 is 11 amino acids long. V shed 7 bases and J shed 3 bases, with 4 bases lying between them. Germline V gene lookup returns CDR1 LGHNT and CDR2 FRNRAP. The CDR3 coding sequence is TGTGCTAGTGATGGCTACAATGAGCAGTTCTTC. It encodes CASDGYNEQFF. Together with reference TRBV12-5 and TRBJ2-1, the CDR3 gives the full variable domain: DARVTQTPRHKVTEMGQEVTMRCQPILGHNTVFWYRQTMMQGLELLAYFRNRAPLDDSGMPKDRFSAEMPDATLATLKIQPSEPRDSAVYFCASDGYNEQFFGPGTRLTVL.

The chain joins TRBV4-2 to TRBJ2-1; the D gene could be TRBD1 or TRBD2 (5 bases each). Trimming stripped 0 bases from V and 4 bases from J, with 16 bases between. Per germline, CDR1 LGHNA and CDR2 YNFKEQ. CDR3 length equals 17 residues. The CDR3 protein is CASSQDRAEGLYNEQFF. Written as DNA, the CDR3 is TGTGCCAGCAGCCAAGATCGGGCCGAGGGGCTTTACAATGAGCAGTTCTTC.

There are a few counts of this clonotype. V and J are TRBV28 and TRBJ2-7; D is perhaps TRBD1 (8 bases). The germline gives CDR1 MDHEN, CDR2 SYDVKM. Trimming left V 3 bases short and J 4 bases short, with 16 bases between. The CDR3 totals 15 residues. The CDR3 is CASSFGEQGGYEQYF. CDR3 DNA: TGTGCCAGCAGTTTCGGGGAACAGGGGGGGTACGAGCAGTACTTC.

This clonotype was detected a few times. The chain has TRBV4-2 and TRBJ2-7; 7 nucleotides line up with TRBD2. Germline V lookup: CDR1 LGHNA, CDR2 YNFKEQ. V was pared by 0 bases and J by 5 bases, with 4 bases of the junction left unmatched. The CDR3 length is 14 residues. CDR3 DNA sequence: TGTGCCAGCAGCCAAGACGGGAGGCCCCACGAGCAGTACTTC. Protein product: CASSQDGRPHEQYF.

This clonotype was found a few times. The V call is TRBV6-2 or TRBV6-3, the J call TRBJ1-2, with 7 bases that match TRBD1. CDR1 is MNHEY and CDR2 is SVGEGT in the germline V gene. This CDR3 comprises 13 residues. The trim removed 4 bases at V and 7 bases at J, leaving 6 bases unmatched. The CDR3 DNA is TGTGCCAGCAGTTGGACTCGACAGGGTGGCTACACCTTC. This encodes CASSWTRQGGYTF.

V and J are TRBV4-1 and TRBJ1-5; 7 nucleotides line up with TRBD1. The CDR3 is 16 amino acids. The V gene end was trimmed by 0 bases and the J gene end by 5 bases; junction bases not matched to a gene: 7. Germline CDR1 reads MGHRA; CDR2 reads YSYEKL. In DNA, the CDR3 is TGCGCCAGCAGCCAAGATCCTCCAGGGGGGCATCAGCCCCAGCATTTT. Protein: CASSQDPPGGHQPQHF.